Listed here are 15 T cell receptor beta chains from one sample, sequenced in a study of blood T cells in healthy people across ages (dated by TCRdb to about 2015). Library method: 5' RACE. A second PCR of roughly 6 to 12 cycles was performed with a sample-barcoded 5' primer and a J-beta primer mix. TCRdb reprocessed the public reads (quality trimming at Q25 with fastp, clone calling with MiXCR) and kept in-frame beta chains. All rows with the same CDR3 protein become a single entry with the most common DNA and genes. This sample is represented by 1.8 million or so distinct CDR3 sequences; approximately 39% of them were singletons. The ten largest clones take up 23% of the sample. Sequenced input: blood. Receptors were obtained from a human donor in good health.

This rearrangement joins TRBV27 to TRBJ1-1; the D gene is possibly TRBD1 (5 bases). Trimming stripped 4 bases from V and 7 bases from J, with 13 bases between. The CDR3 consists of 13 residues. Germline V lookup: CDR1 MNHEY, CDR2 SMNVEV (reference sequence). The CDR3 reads CASSSLWGIEAFF. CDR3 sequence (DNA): TGTGCCAGCAGTTCCCTTTGGGGGATTGAAGCTTTCTTT.

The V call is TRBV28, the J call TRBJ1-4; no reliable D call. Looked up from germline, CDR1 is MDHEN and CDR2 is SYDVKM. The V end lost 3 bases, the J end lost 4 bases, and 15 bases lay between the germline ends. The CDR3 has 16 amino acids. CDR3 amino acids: CASSFSPVQFNEKLFF. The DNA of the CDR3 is TGTGCCAGCAGTTTCTCTCCGGTCCAATTTAATGAAAAACTGTTTTTT.

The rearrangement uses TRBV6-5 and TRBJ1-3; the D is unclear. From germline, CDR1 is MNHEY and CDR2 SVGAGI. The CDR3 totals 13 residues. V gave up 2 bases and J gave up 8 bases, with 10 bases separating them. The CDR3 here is CASSYRRGDTIYF. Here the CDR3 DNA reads TGTGCCAGCAGTTACAGGCGTGGGGACACCATATATTTT.

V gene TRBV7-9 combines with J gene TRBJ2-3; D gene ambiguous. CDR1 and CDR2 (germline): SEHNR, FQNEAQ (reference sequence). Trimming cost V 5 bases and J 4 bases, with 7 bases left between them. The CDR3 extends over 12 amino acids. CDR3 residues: CASSPLPDTQYF. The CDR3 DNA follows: TGTGCCAGCAGCCCTTTACCAGATACGCAGTATTTT.

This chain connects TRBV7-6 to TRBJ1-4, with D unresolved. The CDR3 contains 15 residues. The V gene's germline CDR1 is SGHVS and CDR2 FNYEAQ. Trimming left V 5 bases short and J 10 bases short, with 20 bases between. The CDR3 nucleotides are TGTGCCAGCAGCGAGATGGGAGAGGGCTACGGAAAACTGTTTTTT. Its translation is CASSEMGEGYGKLFF.

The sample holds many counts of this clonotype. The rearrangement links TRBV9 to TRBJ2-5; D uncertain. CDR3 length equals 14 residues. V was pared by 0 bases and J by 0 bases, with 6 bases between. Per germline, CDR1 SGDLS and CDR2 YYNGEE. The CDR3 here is CASSVGGYQETQYF. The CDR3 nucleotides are TGTGCCAGCAGCGTAGGGGGTTACCAAGAGACCCAGTACTTC.

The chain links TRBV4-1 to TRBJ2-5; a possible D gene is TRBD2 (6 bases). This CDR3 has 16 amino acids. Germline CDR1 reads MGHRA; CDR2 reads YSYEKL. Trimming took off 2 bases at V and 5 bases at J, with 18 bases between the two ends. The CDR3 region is CASSQRVLGGYETQYF. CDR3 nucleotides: TGCGCCAGCAGCCAAAGAGTGTTGGGGGGATATGAGACCCAGTACTTC.

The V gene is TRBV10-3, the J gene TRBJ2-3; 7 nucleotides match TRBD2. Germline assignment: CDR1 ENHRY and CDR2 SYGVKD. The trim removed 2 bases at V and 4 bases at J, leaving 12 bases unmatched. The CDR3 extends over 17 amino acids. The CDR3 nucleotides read TGTGCCATCAGTGAGAGGGAGGCCGGGGAGGGCGCAGATACGCAGTATTTT. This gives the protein CAISEREAGEGADTQYF.

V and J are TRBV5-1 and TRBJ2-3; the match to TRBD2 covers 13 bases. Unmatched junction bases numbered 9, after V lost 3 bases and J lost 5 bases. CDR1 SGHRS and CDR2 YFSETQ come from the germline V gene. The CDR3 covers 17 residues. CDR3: CASSSGLAGVRGDTQYF. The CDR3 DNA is TGCGCCAGCAGCTCCGGACTAGCGGGGGTCCGGGGAGATACGCAGTATTTT.

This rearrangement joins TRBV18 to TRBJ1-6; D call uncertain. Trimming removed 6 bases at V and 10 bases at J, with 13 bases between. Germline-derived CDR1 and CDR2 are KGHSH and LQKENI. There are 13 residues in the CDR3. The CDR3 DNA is TGTGCCAGCTCGTACGACGGTGGGTCACCCCTCCACTTT. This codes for CASSYDGGSPLHF.

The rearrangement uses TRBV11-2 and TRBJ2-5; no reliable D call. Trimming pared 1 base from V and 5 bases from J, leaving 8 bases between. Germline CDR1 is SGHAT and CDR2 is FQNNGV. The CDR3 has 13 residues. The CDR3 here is CASSLAWHETQYF. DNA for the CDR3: TGTGCCAGCAGCTTAGCATGGCACGAGACCCAGTACTTC.

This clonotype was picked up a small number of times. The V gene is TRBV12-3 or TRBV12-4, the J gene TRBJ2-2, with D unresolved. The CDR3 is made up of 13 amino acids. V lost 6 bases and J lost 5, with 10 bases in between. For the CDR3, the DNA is TGTGCCAGCAGAGGTACAAGGACCGGGGAGCTGTTTTTT. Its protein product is CASRGTRTGELFF.

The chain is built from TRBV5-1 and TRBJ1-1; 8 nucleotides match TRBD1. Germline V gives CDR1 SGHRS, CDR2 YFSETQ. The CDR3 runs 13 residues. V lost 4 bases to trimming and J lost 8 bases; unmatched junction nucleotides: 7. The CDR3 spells CASSLTGGKEAFF. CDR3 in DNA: TGCGCCAGCAGCCTCACAGGGGGTAAAGAAGCTTTCTTT.

The CDR3 DNA follows: TGTGCCAGCAGCAAAGACACCAGGGTCTATAATTCACCCCTCCACTTT. Its protein is CASSKDTRVYNSPLHF. The chain joins TRBV28 to TRBJ1-6, with a possible D match to TRBD1 (5 bases). V lost 6 bases and J lost 3, with 15 bases in between. The CDR3 consists of 16 residues. The V gene's germline CDR1 is MDHEN and CDR2 SYDVKM. The complete variable domain, with remaining parts taken from reference TRBV28 and TRBJ1-6, reads DVKVTQSSRYLVKRTGEKVFLECVQDMDHENMFWYRQDPGLGLRLIYFSYDVKMKEKGDIPEGYSVSREKKERFSLILESASTNQTSMYLCASSKDTRVYNSPLHFGNGTRLTVT.

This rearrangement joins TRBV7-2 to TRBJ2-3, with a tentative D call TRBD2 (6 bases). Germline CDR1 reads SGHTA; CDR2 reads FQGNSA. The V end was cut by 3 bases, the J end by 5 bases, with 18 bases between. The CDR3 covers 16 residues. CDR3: CASSFGGAVEGDTQYF. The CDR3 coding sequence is TGTGCCAGCAGCTTTGGGGGAGCGGTGGAGGGAGATACGCAGTATTTT.